The entry below gives a single T cell receptor (beta chain) sequence along with its context. This table comes from immunoSEQ multiplex PCR, and its TCRdb copy is limited to in-frame clones, with some not included. The data hold around 18,000 clones, with approximately 95% observed a single time. The data are from a study of graft-versus-host responses after intestinal transplantation. Trimming cost V 4 bases and J 7 bases, with 16 bases left between them. The CDR3 length is 14 residues. Looked up from germline, CDR1 is LNHDA and CDR2 is SQIVND (reference sequence). The chain recombines TRBV19 with TRBJ1-1, with D perhaps TRBD1 (6 bases). The TCR originated in a human patient who received an intestinal transplant, so some T cells may come from the graft donor. The sequenced sample was PBMCs, obtained 23 days after intestinal transplant. The CDR3 is CASSTIQGGGEAFF. The CDR3, as DNA: TGTGCCAGTAGTACGATACAGGGCGGGGGTGAAGCTTTCTTT.